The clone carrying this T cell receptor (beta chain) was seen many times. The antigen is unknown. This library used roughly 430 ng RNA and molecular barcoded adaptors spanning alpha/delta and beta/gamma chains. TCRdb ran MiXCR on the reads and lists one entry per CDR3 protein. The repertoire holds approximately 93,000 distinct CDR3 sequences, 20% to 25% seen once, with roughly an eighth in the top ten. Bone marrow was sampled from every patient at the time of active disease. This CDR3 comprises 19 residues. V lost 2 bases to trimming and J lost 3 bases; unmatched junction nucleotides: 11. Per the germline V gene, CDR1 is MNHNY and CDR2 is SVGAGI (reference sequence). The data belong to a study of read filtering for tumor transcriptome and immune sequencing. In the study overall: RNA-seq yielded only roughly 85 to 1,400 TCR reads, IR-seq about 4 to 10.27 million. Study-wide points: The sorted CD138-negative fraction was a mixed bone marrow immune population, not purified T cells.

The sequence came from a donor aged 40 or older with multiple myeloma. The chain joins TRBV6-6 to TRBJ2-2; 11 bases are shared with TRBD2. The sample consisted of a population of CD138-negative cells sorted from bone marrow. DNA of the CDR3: TGTGCCAGCAGTTACGAATTCCCTAGCGGGGGGACCTACACCGGGGAGCTGTTTTTT. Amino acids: CASSYEFPSGGTYTGELFF.